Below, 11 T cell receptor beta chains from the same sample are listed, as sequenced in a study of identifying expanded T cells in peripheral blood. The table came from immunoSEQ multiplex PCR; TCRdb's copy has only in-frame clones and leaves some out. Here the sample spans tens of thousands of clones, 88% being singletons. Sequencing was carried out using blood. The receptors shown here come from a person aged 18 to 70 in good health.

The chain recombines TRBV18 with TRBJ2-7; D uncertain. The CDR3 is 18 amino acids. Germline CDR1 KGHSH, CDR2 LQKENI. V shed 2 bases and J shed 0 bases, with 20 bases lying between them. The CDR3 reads CASSPWDARTVGSYEQYF. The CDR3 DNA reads TGTGCCAGCTCACCATGGGATGCCCGGACGGTCGGCTCCTACGAGCAGTACTTC.

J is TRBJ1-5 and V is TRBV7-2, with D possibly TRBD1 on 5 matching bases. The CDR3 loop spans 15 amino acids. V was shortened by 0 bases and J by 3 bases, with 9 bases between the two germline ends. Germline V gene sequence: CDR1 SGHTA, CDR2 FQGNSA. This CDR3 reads CASSLATANNQPQHF. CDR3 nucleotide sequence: TGTGCCAGCAGCTTAGCGACAGCAAACAATCAGCCCCAGCATTTT. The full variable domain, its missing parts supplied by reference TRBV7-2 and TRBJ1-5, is GAGVSQSPSNKVTEKGKDVELRCDPISGHTALYWYRQSLGQGLEFLIYFQGNSAPDKSGLPSDRFSAERTGGSVSTLTIQRTQQEDSAVYLCASSLATANNQPQHFGDGTRLSIL.

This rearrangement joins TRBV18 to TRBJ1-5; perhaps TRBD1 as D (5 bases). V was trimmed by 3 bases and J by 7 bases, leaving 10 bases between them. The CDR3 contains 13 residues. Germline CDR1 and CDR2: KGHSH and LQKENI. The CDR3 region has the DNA TGTGCCAGCTCACCCTTGGGGGACCAGCCCCAGCATTTT. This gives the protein CASSPLGDQPQHF.

DNA of the CDR3: TGTGCCAGCAGCCAAACCGGGACTAGCGGGAGGGAGAACATTCAGTACTTC. It codes for CASSQTGTSGRENIQYF. The chain recombines TRBV4-2 with TRBJ2-4, with 16 bases matching TRBD2. CDR1 is LGHNA, CDR2 YNFKEQ, per germline. The CDR3 extends over 17 amino acids. J was trimmed by 7 bases and V by 2 bases; bases with no gene match: 5.

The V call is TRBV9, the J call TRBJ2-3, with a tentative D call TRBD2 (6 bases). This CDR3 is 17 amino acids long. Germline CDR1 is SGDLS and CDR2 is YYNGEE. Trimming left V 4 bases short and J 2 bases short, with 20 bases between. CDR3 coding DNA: TGTGCCAGCAGCCGACGGGAACTTAGCGGTAACACAGATACGCAGTATTTT. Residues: CASSRRELSGNTDTQYF.

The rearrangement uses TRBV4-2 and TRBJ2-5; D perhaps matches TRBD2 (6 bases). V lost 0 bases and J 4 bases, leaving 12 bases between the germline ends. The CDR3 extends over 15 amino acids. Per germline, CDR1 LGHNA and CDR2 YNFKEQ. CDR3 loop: CASSQDPGVGETQYF. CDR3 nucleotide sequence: TGTGCCAGCAGCCAAGACCCGGGGGTAGGAGAGACCCAGTACTTC.

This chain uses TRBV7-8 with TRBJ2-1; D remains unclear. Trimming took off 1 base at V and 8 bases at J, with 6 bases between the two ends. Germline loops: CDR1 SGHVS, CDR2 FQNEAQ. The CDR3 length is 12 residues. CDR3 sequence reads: CASSLGSDEQFF. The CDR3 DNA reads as TGTGCCAGCAGCTTAGGAAGCGATGAGCAGTTCTTC. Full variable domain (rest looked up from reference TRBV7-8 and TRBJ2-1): GAGVSQSPRYKVAKRGQDVALRCDPISGHVSLFWYQQALGQGPEFLTYFQNEAQLDKSGLPSDRFFAERPEGSVSTLKIQRTQQEDSAVYLCASSLGSDEQFFGPGTRLTVL.

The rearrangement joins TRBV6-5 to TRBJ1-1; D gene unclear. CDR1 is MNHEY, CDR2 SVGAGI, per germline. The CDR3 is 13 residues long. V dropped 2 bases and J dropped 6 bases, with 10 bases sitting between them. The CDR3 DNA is TGTGCCAGCAGTTACAGGAGGATGGCTGAAGCTTTCTTT. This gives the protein CASSYRRMAEAFF.

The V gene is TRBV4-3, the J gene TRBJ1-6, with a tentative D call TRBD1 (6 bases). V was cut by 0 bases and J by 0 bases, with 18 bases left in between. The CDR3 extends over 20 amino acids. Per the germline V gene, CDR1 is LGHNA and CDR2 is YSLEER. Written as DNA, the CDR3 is TGCGCCAGCAGCCAAGATACAGGGTTTGCGGCTAGCTCCTATAATTCACCCCTCCACTTT. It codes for CASSQDTGFAASSYNSPLHF.

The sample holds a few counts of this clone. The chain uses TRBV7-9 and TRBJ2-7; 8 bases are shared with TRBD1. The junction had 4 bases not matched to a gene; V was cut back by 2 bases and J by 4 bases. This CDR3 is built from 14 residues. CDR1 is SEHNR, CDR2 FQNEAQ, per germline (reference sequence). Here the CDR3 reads CASSLLDRDYEQYF. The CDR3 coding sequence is TGTGCCAGCAGCTTATTGGACAGGGATTACGAGCAGTACTTC. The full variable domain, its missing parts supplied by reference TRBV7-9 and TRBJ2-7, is DTGVSQNPRHKITKRGQNVTFRCDPISEHNRLYWYRQTLGQGPEFLTYFQNEAQLEKSRLLSDRFSAERPKGSFSTLEIQRTEQGDSAMYLCASSLLDRDYEQYFGPGTRLTVT.

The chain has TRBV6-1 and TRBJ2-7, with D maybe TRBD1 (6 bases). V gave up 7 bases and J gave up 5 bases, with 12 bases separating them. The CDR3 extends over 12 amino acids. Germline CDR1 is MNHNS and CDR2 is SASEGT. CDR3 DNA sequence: TGTGCCAGCACTTTTGCAGGGGACGAGCAGTACTTC. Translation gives CASTFAGDEQYF.